This entry lists 12 T cell receptor beta chains sequenced from one sample in a study of T cell changes during pregnancy in multiple sclerosis. The repertoire was sequenced with immunoSEQ multiplex PCR; TCRdb's copy has only in-frame clones and lacks some. This table has tens of thousands of clones, about 90% appearing once. The sample in question was CD4+ T cells from peripheral blood mononuclear cells, obtained before pregnancy. All receptors come from a female donor with multiple sclerosis, enrolled in a pregnancy study.

V and J are TRBV29-1 and TRBJ2-1; D not resolved. This CDR3 region has 11 residues. V was pared by 0 bases and J by 9 bases, with 6 bases between. The germline V gene has CDR1 SQVTM and CDR2 ANQGSEA. CDR3 DNA sequence: TGCAGCGTTGAAGATCGGGTTGAGCAGTTCTTC. As protein: CSVEDRVEQFF.

The sample holds a few counts of this clone. The genes are TRBV18 and TRBJ1-4, with 10 bases identical to TRBD1. Germline CDR1 and CDR2: KGHSH and LQKENI. After removal of 5 bases from V and 11 bases from J, the junction contained 11 bases not matched to a gene. The CDR3 is 15 residues long. CDR3 region: CASSSSGTGVGKLFF. CDR3 sequence (DNA): TGTGCCAGCTCATCTTCCGGGACAGGGGTCGGTAAACTGTTTTTT.

The genes are TRBV11-3 and TRBJ2-4; TRBD1 matches at 9 bases. Losses at the gene ends were 0 bases for V and 0 bases for J; bases not matched to a gene: 3. Germline CDR1 is SGHNT and CDR2 is YENEEA. This CDR3 has 17 amino acids. CDR3 region: CASSLDGTGSAKNIQYF. CDR3 coding DNA: TGTGCCAGCAGCTTAGATGGGACAGGGTCAGCCAAAAACATTCAGTACTTC. The whole variable domain, filled in from reference TRBV11-3 and TRBJ2-4, reads EAGVVQSPRYKIIEKKQPVAFWCNPISGHNTLYWYLQNLGQGPELLIRYENEEAVDDSQLPKDRFSAERLKGVDSTLKIQPAELGDSAVYLCASSLDGTGSAKNIQYFGAGTRLSVL.

This chain uses TRBV19 with TRBJ2-7; 9 bases align to TRBD2. The germline V gene encodes CDR1 LNHDA and CDR2 SQIVND (reference sequence). J gave up 2 bases and V 3 bases, and 8 bases lay outside the gene matches. The length of the CDR3 is 16 residues. DNA for the CDR3: TGTGCCAGTAGTATCGCCCTAGCGGGGAGGACCTACGAGCAGTACTTC. Protein product: CASSIALAGRTYEQYF.

The chain has TRBV6-6 and TRBJ2-5; possibly TRBD2 for D (8 bases). This CDR3 comprises 14 residues. Germline V gene sequence: CDR1 MNHNY, CDR2 SVGAGI (reference sequence). The V gene lost 6 bases and the J gene lost 4 bases, with 15 bases spanning the gap. The CDR3 region is CASSREGAVETQYF. The DNA for the CDR3 is TGTGCCAGCAGCCGGGAGGGGGCGGTAGAGACCCAGTACTTC.

V gene TRBV6-1 combines with J gene TRBJ2-6; 10 positions agree with TRBD2. Germline loops: CDR1 MNHNS, CDR2 SASEGT. This CDR3 is 17 amino acids long. Trimming removed 2 bases from V and 0 bases from J; junction bases left unmatched: 1. The CDR3 coding sequence is TGTGCCAGCAGTGAACTAGCGGGGGCCTCTGGGGCCAACGTCCTGACTTTC. Protein product: CASSELAGASGANVLTF.

The J gene is TRBJ2-2, the V gene TRBV4-1, with 10 nucleotides matching TRBD2. Trimming took 4 bases from V and 0 from J; bases not matched to a gene: 8. CDR1 MGHRA and CDR2 YSYEKL come from the germline V gene. The CDR3 consists of 18 residues. As DNA, the CDR3 is TGCGCCAGCAGCCGGACTAGCGGAAAAAACTCGAACACCGGGGAGCTGTTTTTT. It codes for CASSRTSGKNSNTGELFF.

CDR3 sequence reads: CAWSVLAEDTQYF. Written as DNA, the CDR3 is TGTGCCTGGAGTGTGTTGGCCGAAGATACGCAGTATTTT. This sequence joins TRBV30 and TRBJ2-3; D gene ambiguous. CDR3 length: 13 amino acids. Germline values: CDR1 GTSNPN, CDR2 SVGIG (reference sequence). V lost 0 bases and J 5 bases, leaving 9 bases between the germline ends.

On this clone itself: The junction does not match germline at one end; this may be a read error. The CDR3 nucleotides are TGTGCCTGGAGTAGCGGGACGGGGAGGTATTTT. This encodes CAWSSGTGRYF. This chain joins TRBV30 and TRBJ1-5; D might be TRBD1 (5 bases). Germline V CDR1 and CDR2: GTSNPN, SVGIG (reference sequence). The CDR3 sequence is 11 residues long.

V usage is TRBV30 and J usage is TRBJ2-7, with a tentative D call TRBD2 (6 bases). V was cut by 1 base and J by 3 bases, with 10 bases left in between. CDR1 is GTSNPN and CDR2 is SVGIG in the germline V gene (reference sequence). This CDR3 spans 13 amino acids. CDR3 sequence: CAWSAGGSYEQYF. Here the CDR3 DNA reads TGTGCCTGGAGTGCTGGGGGGAGCTACGAGCAGTACTTC.

The CDR3 DNA sequence: TGTGCCAGCAACGCCGGACTAGCGGCCCAAGAGACCCAGTACTTC. As protein: CASNAGLAAQETQYF. V usage is TRBV6-6 and J usage is TRBJ2-5; 10 nucleotides match TRBD2. The CDR3 is 15 amino acids. Per the germline V gene, CDR1 is MNHNY and CDR2 is SVGAGI (reference sequence). Trimming at V came to 7 bases and at J to 1 base, leaving 6 bases not matched to a gene.

The chain recombines TRBV7-9 with TRBJ1-4; 8 bases fit TRBD1. J lost 7 bases, V lost 5 bases, and 6 bases had no gene match. The CDR3 sequence is 14 residues long. Per the germline V gene, CDR1 is SEHNR and CDR2 is FQNEAQ (reference sequence). The CDR3 coding sequence is TGTGCCAGCAGCCTGGGACAGGCGGGTGAAAAACTGTTTTTT. It yields the protein CASSLGQAGEKLFF.